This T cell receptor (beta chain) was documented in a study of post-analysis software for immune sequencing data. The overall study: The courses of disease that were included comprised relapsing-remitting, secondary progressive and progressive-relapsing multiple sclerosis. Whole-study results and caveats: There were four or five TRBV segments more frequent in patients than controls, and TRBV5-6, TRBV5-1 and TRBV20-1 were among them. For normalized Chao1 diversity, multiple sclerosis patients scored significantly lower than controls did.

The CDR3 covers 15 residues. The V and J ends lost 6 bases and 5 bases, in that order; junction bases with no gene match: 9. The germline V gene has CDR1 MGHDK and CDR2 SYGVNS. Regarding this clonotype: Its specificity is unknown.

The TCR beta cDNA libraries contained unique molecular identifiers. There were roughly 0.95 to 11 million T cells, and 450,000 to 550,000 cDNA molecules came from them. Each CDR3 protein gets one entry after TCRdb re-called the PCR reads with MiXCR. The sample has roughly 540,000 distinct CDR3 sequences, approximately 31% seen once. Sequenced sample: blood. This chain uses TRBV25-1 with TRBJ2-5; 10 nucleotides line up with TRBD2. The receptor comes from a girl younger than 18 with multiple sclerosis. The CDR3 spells CASSPLAGADETQYF. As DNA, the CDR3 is TGTGCCAGCAGCCCTCTAGCGGGGGCGGATGAGACCCAGTACTTC.